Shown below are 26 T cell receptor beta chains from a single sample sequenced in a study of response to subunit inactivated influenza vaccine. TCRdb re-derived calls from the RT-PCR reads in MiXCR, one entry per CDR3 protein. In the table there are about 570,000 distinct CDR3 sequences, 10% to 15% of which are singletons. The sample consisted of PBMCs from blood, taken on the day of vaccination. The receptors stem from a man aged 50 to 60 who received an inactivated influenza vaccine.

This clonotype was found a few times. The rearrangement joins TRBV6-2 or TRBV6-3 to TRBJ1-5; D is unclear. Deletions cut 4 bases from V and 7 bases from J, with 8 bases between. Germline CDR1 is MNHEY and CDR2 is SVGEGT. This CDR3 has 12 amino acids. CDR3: CASSFVRQPQHF. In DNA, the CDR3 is TGTGCCAGCAGTTTCGTGCGCCAGCCCCAGCATTTT.

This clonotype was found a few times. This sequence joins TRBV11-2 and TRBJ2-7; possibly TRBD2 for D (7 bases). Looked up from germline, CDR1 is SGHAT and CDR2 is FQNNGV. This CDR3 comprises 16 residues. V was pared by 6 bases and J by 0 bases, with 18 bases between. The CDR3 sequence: CASSHGGAESSYEQYF. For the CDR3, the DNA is TGTGCCAGCAGTCATGGGGGGGCGGAGAGCTCCTACGAGCAGTACTTC. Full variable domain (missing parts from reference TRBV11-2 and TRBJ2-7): EAGVAQSPRYKIIEKRQSVAFWCNPISGHATLYWYQQILGQGPKLLIQFQNNGVVDDSQLPKDRFSAERLKGVDSTLKIQPAKLEDSAVYLCASSHGGAESSYEQYFGPGTRLTVT.

DNA of the CDR3: TGTGCCAGCAGCTCCCGACAGTCCCGTGGAAACACCATATATTTT. It specifies CASSSRQSRGNTIYF. V and J are TRBV9 and TRBJ1-3; weak D call: TRBD1 (5 bases). Germline V gene sequence: CDR1 SGDLS, CDR2 YYNGEE. Deletions cut 4 bases from V and 3 bases from J, with 14 bases between. This CDR3 is 15 amino acids long.

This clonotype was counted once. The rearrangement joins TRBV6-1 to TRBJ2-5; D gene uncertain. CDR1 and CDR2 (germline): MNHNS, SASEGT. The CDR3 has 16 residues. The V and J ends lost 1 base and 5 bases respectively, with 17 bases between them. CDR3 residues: CASSEGSGPILETQYF. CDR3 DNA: TGTGCCAGCAGTGAAGGAAGTGGCCCCATCCTGGAGACCCAGTACTTC.

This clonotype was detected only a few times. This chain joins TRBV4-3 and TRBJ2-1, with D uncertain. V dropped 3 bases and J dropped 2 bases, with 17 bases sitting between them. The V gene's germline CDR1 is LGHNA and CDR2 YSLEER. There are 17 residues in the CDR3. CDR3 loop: CASSHALGSVTYNEQFF. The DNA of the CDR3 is TGCGCCAGCAGCCACGCCTTGGGGTCCGTCACCTACAATGAGCAGTTCTTC.

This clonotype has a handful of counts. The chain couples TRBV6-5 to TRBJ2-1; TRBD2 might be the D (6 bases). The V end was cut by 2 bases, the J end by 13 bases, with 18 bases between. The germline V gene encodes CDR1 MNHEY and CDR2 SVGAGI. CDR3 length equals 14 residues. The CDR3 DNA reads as TGTGCCAGCAGTTACACGCGGGACCAGAGGTCACAGTTCTTC. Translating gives CASSYTRDQRSQFF.

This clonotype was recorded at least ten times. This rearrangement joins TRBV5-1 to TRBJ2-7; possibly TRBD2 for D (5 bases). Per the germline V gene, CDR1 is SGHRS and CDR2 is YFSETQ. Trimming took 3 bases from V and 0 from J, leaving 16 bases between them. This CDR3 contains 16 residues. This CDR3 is CASSYQPGSGSYEQYF. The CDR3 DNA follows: TGCGCCAGCAGCTACCAACCGGGAAGTGGCTCCTACGAGCAGTACTTC.

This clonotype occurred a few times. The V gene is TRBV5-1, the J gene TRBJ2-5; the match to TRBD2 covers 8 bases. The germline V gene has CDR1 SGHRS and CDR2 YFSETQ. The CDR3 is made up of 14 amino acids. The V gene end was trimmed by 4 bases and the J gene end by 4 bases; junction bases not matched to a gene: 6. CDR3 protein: CASSLSGTVETQYF. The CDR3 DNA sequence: TGCGCCAGCAGCCTTAGCGGGACTGTAGAGACCCAGTACTTC.

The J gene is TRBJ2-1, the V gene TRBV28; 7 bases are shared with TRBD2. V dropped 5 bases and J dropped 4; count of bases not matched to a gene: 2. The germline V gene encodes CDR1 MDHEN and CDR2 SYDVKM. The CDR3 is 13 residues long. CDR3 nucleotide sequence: TGTGCCAGCAGTACTAGCGTGTACAATGAGCAGTTCTTC. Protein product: CASSTSVYNEQFF.

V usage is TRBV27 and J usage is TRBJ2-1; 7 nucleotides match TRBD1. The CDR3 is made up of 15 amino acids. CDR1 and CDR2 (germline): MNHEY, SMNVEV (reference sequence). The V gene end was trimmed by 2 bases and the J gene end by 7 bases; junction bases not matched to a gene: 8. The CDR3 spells CASSLKGANRNEQFF. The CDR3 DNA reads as TGTGCCAGCAGTTTAAAGGGGGCGAATAGGAATGAGCAGTTCTTC.

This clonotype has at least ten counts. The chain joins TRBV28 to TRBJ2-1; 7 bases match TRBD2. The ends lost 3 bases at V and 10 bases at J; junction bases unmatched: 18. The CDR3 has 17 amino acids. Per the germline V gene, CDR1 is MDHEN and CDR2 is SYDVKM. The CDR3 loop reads CASSFISPMGGLGEQFF. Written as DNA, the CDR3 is TGTGCCAGCAGTTTCATTTCCCCGATGGGGGGGTTAGGGGAGCAGTTCTTC. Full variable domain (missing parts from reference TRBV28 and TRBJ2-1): DVKVTQSSRYLVKRTGEKVFLECVQDMDHENMFWYRQDPGLGLRLIYFSYDVKMKEKGDIPEGYSVSREKKERFSLILESASTNQTSMYLCASSFISPMGGLGEQFFGPGTRLTVL.

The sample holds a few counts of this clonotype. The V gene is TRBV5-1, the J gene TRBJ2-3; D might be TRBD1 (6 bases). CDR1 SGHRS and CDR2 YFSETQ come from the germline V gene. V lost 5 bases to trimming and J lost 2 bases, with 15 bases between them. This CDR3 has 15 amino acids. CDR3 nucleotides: TGCGCCAGCAGGTTCCCGGGACAATTCACAGATACGCAGTATTTT. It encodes CASRFPGQFTDTQYF.

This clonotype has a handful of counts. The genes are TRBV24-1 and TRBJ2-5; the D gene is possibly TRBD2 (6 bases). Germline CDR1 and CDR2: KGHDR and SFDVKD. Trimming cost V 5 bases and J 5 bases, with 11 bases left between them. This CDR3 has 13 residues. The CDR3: CATSVPGGETQYF. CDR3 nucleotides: TGTGCCACCAGTGTTCCAGGAGGGGAGACCCAGTACTTC.

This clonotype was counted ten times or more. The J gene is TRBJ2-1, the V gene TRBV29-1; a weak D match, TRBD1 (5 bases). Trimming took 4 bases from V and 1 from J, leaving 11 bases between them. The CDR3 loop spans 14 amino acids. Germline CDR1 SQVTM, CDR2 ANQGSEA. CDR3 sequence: CSVGRQRSYNEQFF. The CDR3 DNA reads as TGCAGCGTTGGTCGACAGCGATCCTACAATGAGCAGTTCTTC.

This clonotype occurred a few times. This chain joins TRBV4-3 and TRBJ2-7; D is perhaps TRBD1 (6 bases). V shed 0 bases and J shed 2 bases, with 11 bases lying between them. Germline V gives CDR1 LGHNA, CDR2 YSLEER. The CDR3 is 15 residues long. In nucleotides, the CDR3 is TGCGCCAGCAGCCAAGATCCCAGGGGACCCTACGAGCAGTACTTC. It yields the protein CASSQDPRGPYEQYF.

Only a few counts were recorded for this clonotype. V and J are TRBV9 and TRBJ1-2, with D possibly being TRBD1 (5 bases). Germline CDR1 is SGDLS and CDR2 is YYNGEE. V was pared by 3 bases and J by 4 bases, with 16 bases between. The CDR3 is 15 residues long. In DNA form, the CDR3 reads TGTGCCAGCAGCGCTTCTTCCCGGGGGGGCTATGGCTACACCTTC. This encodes CASSASSRGGYGYTF.

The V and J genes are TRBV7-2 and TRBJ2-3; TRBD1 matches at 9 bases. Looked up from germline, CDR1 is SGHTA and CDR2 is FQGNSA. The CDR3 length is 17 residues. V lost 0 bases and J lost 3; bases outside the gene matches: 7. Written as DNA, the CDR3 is TGTGCCAGCAGCTTAGCCCTCCCGGGACAGGGTACAGATACGCAGTATTTT. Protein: CASSLALPGQGTDTQYF.

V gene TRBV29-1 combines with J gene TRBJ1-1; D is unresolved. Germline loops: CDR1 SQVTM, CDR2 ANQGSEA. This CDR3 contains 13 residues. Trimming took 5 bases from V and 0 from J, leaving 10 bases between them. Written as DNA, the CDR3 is TGCAGCGTTAATAGTAGAGTGAACACTGAAGCTTTCTTT. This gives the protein CSVNSRVNTEAFF.

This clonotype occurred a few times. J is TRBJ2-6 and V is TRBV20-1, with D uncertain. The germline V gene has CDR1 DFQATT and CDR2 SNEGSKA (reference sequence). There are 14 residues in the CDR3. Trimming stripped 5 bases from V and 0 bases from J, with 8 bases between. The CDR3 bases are TGCAGTGCTTTCTCTATCTCTGGGGCCAACGTCCTGACTTTC. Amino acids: CSAFSISGANVLTF.

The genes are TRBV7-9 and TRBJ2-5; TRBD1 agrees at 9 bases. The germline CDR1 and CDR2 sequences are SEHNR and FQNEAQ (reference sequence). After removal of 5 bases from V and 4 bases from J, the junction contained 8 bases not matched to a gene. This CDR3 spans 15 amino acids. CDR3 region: CASSPAGTGIETQYF. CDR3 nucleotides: TGTGCCAGCAGCCCCGCCGGGACAGGGATAGAGACCCAGTACTTC. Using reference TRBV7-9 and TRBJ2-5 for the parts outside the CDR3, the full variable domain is DTGVSQNPRHKITKRGQNVTFRCDPISEHNRLYWYRQTLGQGPEFLTYFQNEAQLEKSRLLSDRFSAERPKGSFSTLEIQRTEQGDSAMYLCASSPAGTGIETQYFGPGTRLLVL.

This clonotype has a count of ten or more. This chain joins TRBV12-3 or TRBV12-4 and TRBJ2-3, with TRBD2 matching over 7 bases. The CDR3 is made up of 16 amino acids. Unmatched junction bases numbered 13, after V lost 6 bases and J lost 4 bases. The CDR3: CASSRGLGLGADTQYF. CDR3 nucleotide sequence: TGTGCCAGCAGCCGAGGACTAGGCCTTGGGGCAGATACGCAGTATTTT.

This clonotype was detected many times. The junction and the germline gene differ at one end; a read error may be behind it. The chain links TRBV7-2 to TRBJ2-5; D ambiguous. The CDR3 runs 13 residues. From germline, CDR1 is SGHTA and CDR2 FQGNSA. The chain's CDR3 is CASSRGRQETQYF. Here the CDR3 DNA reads TGCGCCAGCAGCCGAGGACGTCAAGAGACCCAGTACTTC.

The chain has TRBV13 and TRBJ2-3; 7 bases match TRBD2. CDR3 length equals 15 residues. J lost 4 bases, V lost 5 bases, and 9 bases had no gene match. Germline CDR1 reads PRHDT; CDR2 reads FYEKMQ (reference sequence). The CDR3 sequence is CASSAGTRGADTQYF. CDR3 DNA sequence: TGTGCCAGCAGCGCCGGGACTCGGGGGGCAGATACGCAGTATTTT.

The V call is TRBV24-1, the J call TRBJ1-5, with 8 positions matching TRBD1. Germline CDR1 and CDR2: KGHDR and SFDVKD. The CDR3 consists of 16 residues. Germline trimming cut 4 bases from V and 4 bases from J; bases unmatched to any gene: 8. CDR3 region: CATSDHDRGGNQPQHF. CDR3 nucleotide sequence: TGTGCCACCAGTGACCACGACAGGGGAGGGAATCAGCCCCAGCATTTT.

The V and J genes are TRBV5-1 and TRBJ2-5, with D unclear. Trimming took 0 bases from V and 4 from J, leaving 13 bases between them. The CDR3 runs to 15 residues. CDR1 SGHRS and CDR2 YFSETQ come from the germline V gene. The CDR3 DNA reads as TGCGCCAGCAGCTTGGATGGGGATAAAGGAGAGACCCAGTACTTC. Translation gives CASSLDGDKGETQYF.

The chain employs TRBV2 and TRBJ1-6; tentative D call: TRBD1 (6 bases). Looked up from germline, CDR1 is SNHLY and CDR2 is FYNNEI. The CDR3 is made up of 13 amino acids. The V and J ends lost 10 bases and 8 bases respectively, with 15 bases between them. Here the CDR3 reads CATSGTLHSPLHF. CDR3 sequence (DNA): TGTGCCACCTCCGGGACACTCCATTCACCCCTCCACTTT.